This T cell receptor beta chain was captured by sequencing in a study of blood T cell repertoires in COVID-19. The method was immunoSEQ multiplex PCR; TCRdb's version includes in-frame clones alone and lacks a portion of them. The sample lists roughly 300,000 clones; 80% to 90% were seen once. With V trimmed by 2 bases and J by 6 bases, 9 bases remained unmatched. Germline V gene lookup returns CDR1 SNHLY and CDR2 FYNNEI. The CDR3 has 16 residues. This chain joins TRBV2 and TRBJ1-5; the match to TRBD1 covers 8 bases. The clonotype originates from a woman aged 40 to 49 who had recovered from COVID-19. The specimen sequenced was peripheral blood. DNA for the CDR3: TGTGCCAGCAGTGAACGGACAGGGCAACTTATTCAGCCCCAGCATTTT. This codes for CASSERTGQLIQPQHF.